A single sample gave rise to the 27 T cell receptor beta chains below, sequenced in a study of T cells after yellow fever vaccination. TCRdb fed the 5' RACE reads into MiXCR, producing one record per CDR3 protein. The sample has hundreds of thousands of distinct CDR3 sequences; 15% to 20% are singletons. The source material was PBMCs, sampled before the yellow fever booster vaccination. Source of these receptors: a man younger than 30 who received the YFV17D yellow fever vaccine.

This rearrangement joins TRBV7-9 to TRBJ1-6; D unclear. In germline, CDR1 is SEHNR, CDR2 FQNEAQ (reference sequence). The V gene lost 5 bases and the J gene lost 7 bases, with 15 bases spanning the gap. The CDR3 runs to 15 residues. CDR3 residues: CASSVERWENSPLHF. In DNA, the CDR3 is TGTGCCAGCAGCGTCGAGAGGTGGGAGAATTCACCCCTCCACTTT.

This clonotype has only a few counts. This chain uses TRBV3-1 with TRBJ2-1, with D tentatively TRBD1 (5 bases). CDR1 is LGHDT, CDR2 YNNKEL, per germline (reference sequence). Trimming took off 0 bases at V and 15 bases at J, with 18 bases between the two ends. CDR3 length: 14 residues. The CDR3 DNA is TGTGCCAGCAGCCAAGAACGGGCGACACCCCAGGGGTTCTTC. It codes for CASSQERATPQGFF.

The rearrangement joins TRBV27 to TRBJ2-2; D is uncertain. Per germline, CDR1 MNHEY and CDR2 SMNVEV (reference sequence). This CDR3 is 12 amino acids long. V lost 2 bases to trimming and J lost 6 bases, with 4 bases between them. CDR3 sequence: CASSLTAGELFF. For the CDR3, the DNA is TGTGCCAGCAGTTTAACGGCCGGGGAGCTGTTTTTT.

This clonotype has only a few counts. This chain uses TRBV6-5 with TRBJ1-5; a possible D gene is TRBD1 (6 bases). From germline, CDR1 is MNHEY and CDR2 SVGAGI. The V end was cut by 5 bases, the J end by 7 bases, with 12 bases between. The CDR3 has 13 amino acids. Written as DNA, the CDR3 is TGTGCCAGCAGTCAACAGGGCGGACAGCCCCAGCATTTT. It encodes CASSQQGGQPQHF.

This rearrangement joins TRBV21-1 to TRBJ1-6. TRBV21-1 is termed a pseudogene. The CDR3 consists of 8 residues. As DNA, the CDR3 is TGTGCCGCCGTATCCCTCCACTTT. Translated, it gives CAAVSLHF.

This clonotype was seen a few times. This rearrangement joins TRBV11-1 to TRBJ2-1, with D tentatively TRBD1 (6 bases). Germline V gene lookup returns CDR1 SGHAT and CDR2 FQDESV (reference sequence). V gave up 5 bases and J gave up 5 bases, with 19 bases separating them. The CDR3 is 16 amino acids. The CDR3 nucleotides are TGTGCCAGCAGCCGACGTCTGGGGACAAGAAACAATGAGCAGTTCTTC. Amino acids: CASSRRLGTRNNEQFF.

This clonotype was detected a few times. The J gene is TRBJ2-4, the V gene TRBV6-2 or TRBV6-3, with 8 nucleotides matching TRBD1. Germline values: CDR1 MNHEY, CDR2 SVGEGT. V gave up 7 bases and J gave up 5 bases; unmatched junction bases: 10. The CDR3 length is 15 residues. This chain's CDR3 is CASNRSGQGQNIQYF. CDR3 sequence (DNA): TGTGCCAGCAACCGTTCAGGACAGGGCCAAAACATTCAGTACTTC.

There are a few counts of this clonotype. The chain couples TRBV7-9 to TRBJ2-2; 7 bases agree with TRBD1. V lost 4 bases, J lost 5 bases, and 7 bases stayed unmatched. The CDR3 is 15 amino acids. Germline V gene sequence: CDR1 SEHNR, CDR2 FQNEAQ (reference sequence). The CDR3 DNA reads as TGTGCCAGCAGCTCGGGTACAGGGGTTACCGGGGAGCTGTTTTTT. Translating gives CASSSGTGVTGELFF.

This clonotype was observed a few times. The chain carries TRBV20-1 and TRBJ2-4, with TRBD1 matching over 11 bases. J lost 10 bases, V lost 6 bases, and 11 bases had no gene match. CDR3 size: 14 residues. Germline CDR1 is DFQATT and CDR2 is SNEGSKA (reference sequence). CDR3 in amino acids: CSARRGTGGEIQYF. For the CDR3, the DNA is TGCAGTGCCCGCCGCGGGACAGGGGGAGAGATTCAGTACTTC.

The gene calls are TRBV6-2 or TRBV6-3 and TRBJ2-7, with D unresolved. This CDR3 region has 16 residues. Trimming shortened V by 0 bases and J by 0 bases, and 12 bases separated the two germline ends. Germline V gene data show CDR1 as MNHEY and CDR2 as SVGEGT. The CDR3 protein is CASSYSRLDGSYEQYV. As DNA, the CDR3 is TGTGCCAGCAGTTACTCCCGTCTAGACGGCTCCTACGAGCAGTACGTC.

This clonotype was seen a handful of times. CDR3: CASSRGRNQPQHF. CDR3 bases: TGCGCCAGCAGCAGGGGACGGAATCAGCCCCAGCATTTT. The chain has TRBV4-1 and TRBJ1-5, with D tentatively TRBD1 (5 bases). The CDR3 extends over 13 amino acids. V lost 5 bases and J 4 bases, leaving 9 bases between the germline ends. Germline CDR1 is MGHRA and CDR2 is YSYEKL.

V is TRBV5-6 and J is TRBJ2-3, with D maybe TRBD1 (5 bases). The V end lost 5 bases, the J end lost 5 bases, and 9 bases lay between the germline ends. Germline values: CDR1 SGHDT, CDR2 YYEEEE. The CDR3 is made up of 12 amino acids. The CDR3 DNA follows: TGTGCCAGCAGAAGCAGGGTAGATACGCAGTATTTT. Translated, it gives CASRSRVDTQYF.

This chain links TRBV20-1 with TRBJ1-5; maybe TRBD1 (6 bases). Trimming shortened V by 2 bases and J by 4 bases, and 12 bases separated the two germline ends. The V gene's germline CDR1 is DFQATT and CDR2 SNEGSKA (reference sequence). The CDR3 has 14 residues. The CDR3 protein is CSARTGTENQPQHF. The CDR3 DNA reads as TGCAGTGCTAGAACAGGGACGGAGAATCAGCCCCAGCATTTT.

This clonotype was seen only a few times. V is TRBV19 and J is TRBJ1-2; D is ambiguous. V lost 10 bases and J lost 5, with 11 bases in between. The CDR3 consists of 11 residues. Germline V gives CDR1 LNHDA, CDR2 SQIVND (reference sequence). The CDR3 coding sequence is TGTGCCACGATTTCGGGGTATGGCTACACCTTC. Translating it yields CATISGYGYTF.

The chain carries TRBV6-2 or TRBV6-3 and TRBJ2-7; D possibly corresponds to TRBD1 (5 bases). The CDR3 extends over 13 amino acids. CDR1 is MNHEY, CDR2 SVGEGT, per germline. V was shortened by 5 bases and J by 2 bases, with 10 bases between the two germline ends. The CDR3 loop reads CASSLLDTYEQYV. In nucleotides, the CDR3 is TGTGCCAGCAGTCTTTTGGACACCTACGAGCAGTACGTC.

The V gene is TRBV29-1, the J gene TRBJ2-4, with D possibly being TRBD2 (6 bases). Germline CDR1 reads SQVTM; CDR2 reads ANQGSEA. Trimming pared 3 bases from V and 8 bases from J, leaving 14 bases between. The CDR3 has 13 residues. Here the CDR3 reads CSVDLQGEDIQYF. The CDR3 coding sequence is TGCAGCGTTGACCTACAAGGGGAGGACATTCAGTACTTC.

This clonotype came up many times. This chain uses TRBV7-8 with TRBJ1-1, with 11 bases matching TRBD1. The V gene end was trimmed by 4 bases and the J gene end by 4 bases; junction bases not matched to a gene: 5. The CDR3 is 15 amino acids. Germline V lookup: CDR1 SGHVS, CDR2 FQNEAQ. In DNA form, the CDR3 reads TGTGCCAGCAGCTCGAAGGGACAGGGGGGCACTGAAGCTTTCTTT. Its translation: CASSSKGQGGTEAFF.

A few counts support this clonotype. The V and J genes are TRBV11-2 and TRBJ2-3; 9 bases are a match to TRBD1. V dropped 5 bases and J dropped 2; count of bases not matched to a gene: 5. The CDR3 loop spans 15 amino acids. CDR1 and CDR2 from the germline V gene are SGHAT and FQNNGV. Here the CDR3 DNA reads TGTGCCAGCAGCCCGGGACAGGGTTACACAGATACGCAGTATTTT. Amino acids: CASSPGQGYTDTQYF.

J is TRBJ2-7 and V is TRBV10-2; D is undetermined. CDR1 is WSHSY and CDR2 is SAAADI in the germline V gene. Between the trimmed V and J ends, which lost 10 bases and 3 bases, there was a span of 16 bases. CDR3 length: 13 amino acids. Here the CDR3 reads CATGVKINYEQYF. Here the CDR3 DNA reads TGCGCCACCGGAGTGAAGATCAACTACGAGCAGTACTTC.

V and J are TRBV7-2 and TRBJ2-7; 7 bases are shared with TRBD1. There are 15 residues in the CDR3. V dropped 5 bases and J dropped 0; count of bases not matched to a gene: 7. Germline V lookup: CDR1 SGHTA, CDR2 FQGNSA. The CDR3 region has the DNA TGTGCCAGCAGCCCTGGACAGGAAAGCTCCTACGAGCAGTACGTC. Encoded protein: CASSPGQESSYEQYV.

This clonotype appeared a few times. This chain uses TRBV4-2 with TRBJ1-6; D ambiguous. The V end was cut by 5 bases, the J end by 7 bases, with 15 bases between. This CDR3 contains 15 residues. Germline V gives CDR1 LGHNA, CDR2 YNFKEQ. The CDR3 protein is CASSWGADGNSPLHF. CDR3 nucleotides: TGTGCCAGCAGCTGGGGAGCGGACGGAAATTCACCCCTCCACTTT.

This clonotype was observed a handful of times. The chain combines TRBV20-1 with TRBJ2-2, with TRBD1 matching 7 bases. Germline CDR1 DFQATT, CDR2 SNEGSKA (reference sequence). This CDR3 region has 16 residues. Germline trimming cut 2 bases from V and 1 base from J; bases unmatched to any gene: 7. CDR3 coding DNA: TGCAGTGCTAGACCGGGACAGATGATGAACACCGGGGAGCTGTTTTTT. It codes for CSARPGQMMNTGELFF.

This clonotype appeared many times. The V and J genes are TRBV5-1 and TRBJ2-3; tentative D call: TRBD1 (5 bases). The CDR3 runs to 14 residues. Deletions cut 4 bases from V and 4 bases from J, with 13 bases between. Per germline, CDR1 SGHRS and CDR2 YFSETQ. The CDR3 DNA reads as TGCGCCAGCAGCCCTCGGCAGGGCCCAGATACGCAGTATTTT. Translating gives CASSPRQGPDTQYF.

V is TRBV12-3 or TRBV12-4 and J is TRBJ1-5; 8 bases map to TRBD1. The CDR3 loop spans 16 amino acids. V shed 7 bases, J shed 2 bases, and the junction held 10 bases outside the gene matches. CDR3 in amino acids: CASTTDRVVGNQPQHF. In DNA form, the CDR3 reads TGTGCCAGCACCACGGACAGGGTGGTTGGCAATCAGCCCCAGCATTTT.

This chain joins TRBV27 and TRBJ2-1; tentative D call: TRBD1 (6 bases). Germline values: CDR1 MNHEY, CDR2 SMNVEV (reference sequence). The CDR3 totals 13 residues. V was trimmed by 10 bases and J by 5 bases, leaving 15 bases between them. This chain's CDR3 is CATWGLPNNEQFF. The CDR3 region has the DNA TGTGCCACCTGGGGGCTCCCCAACAATGAGCAGTTCTTC.

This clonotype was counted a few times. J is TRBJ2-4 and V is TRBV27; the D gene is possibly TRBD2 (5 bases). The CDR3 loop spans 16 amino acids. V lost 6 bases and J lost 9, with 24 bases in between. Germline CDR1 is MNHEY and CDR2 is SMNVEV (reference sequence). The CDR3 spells CASSRRGLAEASIQYF. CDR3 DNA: TGTGCCAGCAGCCGCCGCGGGTTGGCGGAGGCTTCCATTCAGTACTTC.

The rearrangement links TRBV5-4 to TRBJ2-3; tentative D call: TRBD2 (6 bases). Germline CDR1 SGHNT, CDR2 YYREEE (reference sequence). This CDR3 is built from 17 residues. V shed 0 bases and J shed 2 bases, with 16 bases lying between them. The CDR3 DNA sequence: TGTGCCAGCAGCTTGGTAGGCGGCGGGGAGAACACAGATACGCAGTATTTT. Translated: CASSLVGGGENTDTQYF.